One sample yielded the 27 T cell receptor beta chains listed below, sequenced in a study of cytomegalovirus exposure and HLA in healthy donors. 60 Vbeta and 13 Jbeta primers were used in PCR. Libraries were prepared by immunoSEQ multiplex PCR; TCRdb keeps only in-frame clonotypes and omits some of them. Among 200,000 or so clones listed, approximately 80% were seen once. The sample taken for sequencing was PBMCs. The receptors derive from a woman younger than 35 in good health and CMV-seropositive.

This clone has a handful of counts. The chain recombines TRBV7-3 with TRBJ1-1; D not certain. The CDR3 contains 16 residues. Looked up from germline, CDR1 is SGHTA and CDR2 is FQGTGA. Trimming pared 0 bases from V and 4 bases from J, leaving 15 bases between. The CDR3 loop is CASSLTALRPGTEAFF. CDR3 DNA sequence: TGTGCCAGCAGCTTAACGGCACTACGCCCGGGCACTGAAGCTTTCTTT.

V and J are TRBV18 and TRBJ2-7; D unclear. Trimming took 2 bases from V and 0 from J, leaving 11 bases between them. The CDR3 is 15 amino acids. Looked up from germline, CDR1 is KGHSH and CDR2 is LQKENI. The CDR3 sequence is CASSPSRGNSYEQYF. The CDR3 nucleotides read TGTGCCAGCTCACCAAGTCGAGGTAACTCCTACGAGCAGTACTTC.

The chain links TRBV6-6 to TRBJ1-1; 7 bases match TRBD1. Germline V gene data show CDR1 as MNHNY and CDR2 as SVGAGI (reference sequence). Trimming at V came to 4 bases and at J to 8 bases, leaving 10 bases not matched to a gene. The CDR3 consists of 14 residues. The CDR3 is CASSSPGQRGEAFF. The CDR3 DNA is TGTGCCAGCAGTTCACCGGGACAGAGGGGAGAAGCTTTCTTT.

V usage is TRBV7-9 and J usage is TRBJ2-1, with 13 nucleotides matching TRBD2. Germline values: CDR1 SEHNR, CDR2 FQNEAQ (reference sequence). The CDR3 loop spans 19 amino acids. Trimming took 5 bases from V and 1 from J; bases not matched to a gene: 11. The CDR3 DNA is TGTGCCAGCAGCACTACACTAGCGGGGGGGACAGTATCCTACAATGAGCAGTTCTTC. Its translation is CASSTTLAGGTVSYNEQFF.

This clone was detected only a few times. V and J are TRBV28 and TRBJ2-7, with D perhaps matching TRBD2 (6 bases). V lost 6 bases and J lost 9, with 18 bases in between. Germline CDR1 reads MDHEN; CDR2 reads SYDVKM. There are 13 residues in the CDR3. The CDR3 DNA follows: TGTGCCAGCAGGGCGTCCGGTTTGGAGGGGCAGTACTTC. It encodes CASRASGLEGQYF. The full variable domain, its missing parts supplied by reference TRBV28 and TRBJ2-7, is DVKVTQSSRYLVKRTGEKVFLECVQDMDHENMFWYRQDPGLGLRLIYFSYDVKMKEKGDIPEGYSVSREKKERFSLILESASTNQTSMYLCASRASGLEGQYFGPGTRLTVT.

The chain recombines TRBV14 with TRBJ2-3; D is ambiguous. CDR1 is SGHDN and CDR2 is FVKESK in the germline V gene. This CDR3 spans 17 amino acids. V gave up 4 bases and J gave up 0 bases, with 17 bases separating them. CDR3 bases: TGTGCCAGCAGCCCCGAACGAGCTAGAACAAGCACAGATACGCAGTATTTT. Its protein is CASSPERARTSTDTQYF.

This chain joins TRBV7-9 and TRBJ1-4, with a weak D call TRBD1 (6 bases). The germline V gene has CDR1 SEHNR and CDR2 FQNEAQ (reference sequence). The CDR3 runs to 16 residues. V was pared by 4 bases and J by 0 bases, with 12 bases between. CDR3 protein: CASSSYAGATNEKLFF. In nucleotides, the CDR3 is TGTGCCAGCAGCTCATATGCAGGGGCAACTAATGAAAAACTGTTTTTT. The full variable domain, in which reference TRBV7-9 and TRBJ1-4 provide the parts outside the CDR3, is DTGVSQNPRHKITKRGQNVTFRCDPISEHNRLYWYRQTLGQGPEFLTYFQNEAQLEKSRLLSDRFSAERPKGSFSTLEIQRTEQGDSAMYLCASSSYAGATNEKLFFGSGTQLSVL.

A remark on this clone: Germline and junction disagree at one end, which may indicate a read error. The rearrangement uses TRBV4-1 and TRBJ2-3; 10 positions match TRBD1. Germline CDR1 reads MGHRA; CDR2 reads YSYEKL. The length of the CDR3 is 16 residues. CDR3 nucleotides: TGTGCCAGCAGCCAAGAAAGCGGACAGGGGGCAGATACGCAGTATTTT. It is translated as CASSQESGQGADTQYF.

The chain links TRBV7-2 to TRBJ1-1; D is undetermined. The CDR3 runs 16 residues. The germline V and J ends were trimmed by 0 bases and 0 bases, with 11 bases remaining between them. CDR1 and CDR2 from the germline V gene are SGHTA and FQGNSA. This chain's CDR3 is CASSLAGAYLNTEAFF. In DNA, the CDR3 is TGTGCCAGCAGCTTAGCAGGAGCCTACCTGAACACTGAAGCTTTCTTT.

With respect to this clone: Other DNA sequences in this sample translate to the same CDR3. The chain combines TRBV2 with TRBJ2-7, with 8 bases matching TRBD1. CDR3 length equals 15 residues. Germline V lookup: CDR1 SNHLY, CDR2 FYNNEI. V was clipped by 1 base and J by 4 bases; unmatched bases: 6. This chain's CDR3 is CASSEGTGINYEQYV. CDR3 DNA sequence: TGTGCCAGCAGTGAAGGGACAGGGATTAATTACGAGCAGTACGTC.

A word on this clone: Mismatch with germline at one junction end may stem from a read error. V and J are TRBV15 and TRBJ2-6, with D possibly TRBD1 on 6 matching bases. The CDR3 loop spans 15 amino acids. Germline CDR1 reads LNHNV; CDR2 reads YYDKDF (reference sequence). The CDR3: CATSRDVLGANGLTF. The CDR3 coding sequence is TGTGCCACCAGCAGAGATGTTTTGGGGGCCAACGGCCTGACTTTC.

This clone has more than one count but fewer than ten. The CDR3 is CASSQGHRGPSNTGELFF. CDR3 bases: TGCGCCAGCAGCCAAGGGCACAGGGGGCCATCCAACACCGGGGAGCTGTTTTTT. V and J are TRBV4-3 and TRBJ2-2, with 9 positions matching TRBD1. CDR3 length: 18 amino acids. CDR1 and CDR2 (germline): LGHNA, YSLEER. V trimming: 1 base; J trimming: 2 bases; junction bases outside the gene matches: 8.

The V gene is TRBV7-2, the J gene TRBJ1-4, with 7 bases lining up with TRBD1. The CDR3 runs 17 residues. The germline V gene has CDR1 SGHTA and CDR2 FQGNSA. V shed 5 bases, J shed 5 bases, and the junction held 14 bases outside the gene matches. The CDR3 bases are TGTGCCAGCAGCCTCAGTCCCCTGGGACAGCCAAATGAAAAACTGTTTTTT. It encodes CASSLSPLGQPNEKLFF.

The chain uses TRBV5-4 and TRBJ2-7, with TRBD1 matching 7 bases. Germline V gene data show CDR1 as SGHNT and CDR2 as YYREEE (reference sequence). CDR3 length: 13 amino acids. With 0 bases clipped from V and 6 bases from J, the junction kept 3 bases outside the gene matches. CDR3 sequence: CASSLGQGSEQYV. The CDR3 coding sequence is TGTGCCAGCAGCTTGGGACAGGGAAGCGAGCAGTACGTC.

The V and J genes are TRBV6-5 and TRBJ2-7; weak D call: TRBD1 (6 bases). From germline, CDR1 is MNHEY and CDR2 SVGAGI. V gave up 6 bases and J gave up 2 bases, with 14 bases separating them. The CDR3 is 14 residues long. CDR3: CASRPDRRPYEQYV. The CDR3 DNA sequence: TGTGCCAGCAGACCCGACAGGCGGCCCTACGAGCAGTACGTC.

The rearrangement uses TRBV11-2 and TRBJ2-7, with 9 bases aligning to TRBD1. With 1 base clipped from V and 2 bases from J, the junction kept 12 bases outside the gene matches. There are 18 residues in the CDR3. Germline V gene data show CDR1 as SGHAT and CDR2 as FQNNGV. The CDR3 here is CASSLAVSGTGPTYEQYF. The CDR3 nucleotides read TGTGCCAGCAGCTTAGCCGTCTCCGGGACAGGGCCAACCTACGAGCAGTACTTC.

This chain links TRBV2 with TRBJ2-4; 11 nucleotides match TRBD2. V shed 4 bases and J 9 bases; nucleotides not matched to a gene: 8. Germline values: CDR1 SNHLY, CDR2 FYNNEI. CDR3 size: 15 residues. The CDR3 spells CASSALAGGPGIQYF. The CDR3 coding sequence is TGTGCCAGCAGTGCTTTAGCGGGGGGGCCTGGCATTCAGTACTTC. The full variable domain, completed using reference TRBV2 and TRBJ2-4, is EPEVTQTPSHQVTQMGQEVILRCVPISNHLYFYWYRQILGQKVEFLVSFYNNEISEKSEIFDDQFSVERPDGSNFTLKIRSTKLEDSAMYFCASSALAGGPGIQYFGAGTRLSVL.

The chain has TRBV15 and TRBJ2-6, with 8 positions matching TRBD1. The ends lost 0 bases at V and 0 bases at J; junction bases unmatched: 13. The CDR3 has 21 residues. Germline CDR1 reads LNHNV; CDR2 reads YYDKDF (reference sequence). In DNA, the CDR3 is TGTGCCACCAGCAGAGATACCCAGGGGGCATACCTTTCCTCTGGGGCCAACGTCCTGACTTTC. This encodes CATSRDTQGAYLSSGANVLTF.

This sequence joins TRBV7-9 and TRBJ2-5, with a tentative D call TRBD2 (8 bases). Germline CDR1 is SEHNR and CDR2 is FQNEAQ (reference sequence). The CDR3 has 16 amino acids. Trimming cost V 4 bases and J 5 bases, with 20 bases left between them. Here the CDR3 reads CASSWGTAGAGETQYF. The CDR3 coding sequence is TGTGCCAGCAGCTGGGGGACAGCGGGGGCCGGGGAGACCCAGTACTTC.

The rearrangement links TRBV6-6 to TRBJ1-5; 9 bases map to TRBD1. CDR1 MNHNY and CDR2 SVGAGI come from the germline V gene (reference sequence). The V and J ends lost 6 bases and 5 bases, in that order; junction bases with no gene match: 8. The CDR3 contains 15 residues. DNA of the CDR3: TGTGCCAGCAGCTCCCGGGACAGGGAGTATCAGCCCCAGCATTTT. Its protein product is CASSSRDREYQPQHF.

V usage is TRBV4-1 and J usage is TRBJ2-4; D gene unclear. The CDR3 loop spans 14 amino acids. Germline V gene data show CDR1 as MGHRA and CDR2 as YSYEKL. Trimming removed 3 bases from V and 3 bases from J, with 9 bases in between. The CDR3 coding sequence is TGCGCCAGCAGCCAGGCTAGTTTCAAAAACATTCAGTACTTC. Translated, it gives CASSQASFKNIQYF.

This sequence joins TRBV2 and TRBJ2-5; tentative D call: TRBD2 (6 bases). In germline, CDR1 is SNHLY, CDR2 FYNNEI. CDR3 length equals 15 residues. The ends were cut back, 6 bases at V and 5 bases at J, with 19 bases in the middle. The CDR3 region has the DNA TGTGCCAGCAGCCTAGAGGTAACGGCGGGGGAGACCCAGTACTTC. As protein: CASSLEVTAGETQYF. The complete variable domain, with remaining parts taken from reference TRBV2 and TRBJ2-5, reads EPEVTQTPSHQVTQMGQEVILRCVPISNHLYFYWYRQILGQKVEFLVSFYNNEISEKSEIFDDQFSVERPDGSNFTLKIRSTKLEDSAMYFCASSLEVTAGETQYFGPGTRLLVL.

The chain joins TRBV28 to TRBJ2-2; TRBD1 agrees at 7 bases. Germline V CDR1 and CDR2: MDHEN, SYDVKM. CDR3 size: 13 residues. CDR3 protein: CASGQGDTGELFF. CDR3 DNA sequence: TGTGCGTCTGGGCAGGGGGACACCGGGGAGCTGTTTTTT.

J is TRBJ2-2 and V is TRBV11-3, with 7 bases lining up with TRBD1. V trimming: 1 base; J trimming: 5 bases; junction bases outside the gene matches: 4. The CDR3 runs 15 residues. Germline V lookup: CDR1 SGHNT, CDR2 YENEEA. DNA of the CDR3: TGTGCCAGCAGCTTAGGGGCAGGGGGAACCGGGGAGCTGTTTTTT. Translating it yields CASSLGAGGTGELFF.

The chain employs TRBV5-4 and TRBJ2-5; TRBD2 agrees at 10 bases. Germline V gene sequence: CDR1 SGHNT, CDR2 YYREEE (reference sequence). V lost 1 base and J lost 5; bases outside the gene matches: 8. The CDR3 loop spans 16 amino acids. The chain's CDR3 is CASSLSASGGAETQYF. In DNA form, the CDR3 reads TGTGCCAGCAGCTTGTCAGCAAGCGGGGGGGCCGAGACCCAGTACTTC.

The rearrangement joins TRBV7-3 to TRBJ2-2; D perhaps matches TRBD2 (7 bases). The CDR3 loop spans 13 amino acids. V shed 4 bases and J shed 7 bases, with 10 bases lying between them. CDR1 SGHTA and CDR2 FQGTGA come from the germline V gene. The CDR3 bases are TGTGCCAGCAGCTCCGGGGGGCACGGGGAGCTGTTTTTT. Its translation is CASSSGGHGELFF.

J is TRBJ2-2 and V is TRBV13; TRBD2 agrees at 13 bases. The V gene's germline CDR1 is PRHDT and CDR2 FYEKMQ (reference sequence). Losses at the gene ends were 1 base for V and 4 bases for J; bases not matched to a gene: 12. The CDR3 loop spans 20 amino acids. CDR3 sequence reads: CASSLDFSGLAGRGTGELFF. The CDR3 DNA sequence: TGTGCCAGCAGCTTAGATTTCTCGGGACTAGCGGGGAGAGGCACCGGGGAGCTGTTTTTT.